Presented here are 18 T cell receptor beta chains from one specimen sequenced in a study of blood T cell repertoires in COVID-19 (dated by TCRdb to the early 2020s). Library preparation was by the immunoSEQ multiplex PCR assay. TCRdb mirrors the immuneACCESS table, restricted to in-frame sequences. Some clones are absent from its copies; in checked studies, under half trace to an unresolved V gene, and the reason for the others is unknown. This sample has 210,000 or so clones in its table, and 70% to 90% of those were observed once. 10% to 12% of the sample comes from the top ten. Material for sequencing was PBMCs or T cells enriched from blood (not recorded which). Receptors originate from a man under 40 who had recovered from COVID-19.

The CDR3 nucleotides are TGTGCCAGCAGCGTAGCGACGGGACAGGGGACTTACGAGCAGTACTTC. The encoded protein is CASSVATGQGTYEQYF. The V call is TRBV9, the J call TRBJ2-7; 10 bases are a match to TRBD1. Germline V gives CDR1 SGDLS, CDR2 YYNGEE. V dropped 0 bases and J dropped 4; count of bases not matched to a gene: 7. CDR3 length: 16 amino acids.

The chain links TRBV5-1 to TRBJ2-5; TRBD2 might be the D (5 bases). V gave up 0 bases and J gave up 7 bases, with 13 bases separating them. Germline CDR1 reads SGHRS; CDR2 reads YFSETQ. The CDR3 extends over 14 amino acids. CDR3 nucleotide sequence: TGCGCCAGCAGCTTGGAAGAGAGGGTCGGGACCCAGTACTTC. Translating it yields CASSLEERVGTQYF.

A few counts support this clone. The rearrangement uses TRBV7-8 and TRBJ1-4; D not resolved. Germline loops: CDR1 SGHVS, CDR2 FQNEAQ. CDR3 length: 14 amino acids. The V end was cut by 3 bases, the J end by 5 bases, with 10 bases between. CDR3 nucleotides: TGTGCCAGCAGCTTCGGCGGCGAGAATGAAAAACTGTTTTTT. It yields the protein CASSFGGENEKLFF.

V usage is TRBV6-5 and J usage is TRBJ2-7; the D is unclear. Germline CDR1 reads MNHEY; CDR2 reads SVGAGI. There are 14 residues in the CDR3. Deletions cut 2 bases from V and 3 bases from J, with 11 bases between. This CDR3 is CASSYRAPRYEQYF. DNA for the CDR3: TGTGCCAGCAGTTACAGAGCGCCTCGCTACGAGCAGTACTTC.

The gene calls are TRBV30 and TRBJ2-2; D call uncertain. The CDR3 is made up of 15 amino acids. Trimming removed 3 bases at V and 0 bases at J, with 11 bases between. Germline CDR1 and CDR2: GTSNPN and SVGIG (reference sequence). The CDR3 spells CAWRKGSANTGELFF. CDR3 sequence (DNA): TGTGCCTGGAGAAAAGGCAGCGCGAACACCGGGGAGCTGTTTTTT.

The chain couples TRBV27 to TRBJ1-6, with a tentative D call TRBD1 (5 bases). V was cut by 6 bases and J by 5 bases, with 11 bases left in between. Germline assignment: CDR1 MNHEY and CDR2 SMNVEV (reference sequence). CDR3 length: 14 amino acids. CDR3 protein: CASSRTGDNSPLHF. The CDR3 coding sequence is TGTGCCAGCAGCCGGACGGGGGATAATTCACCCCTCCACTTT.

V gene TRBV12-3 or TRBV12-4 combines with J gene TRBJ1-2, with D maybe TRBD1 (5 bases). V was shortened by 3 bases and J by 4 bases, with 9 bases between the two germline ends. This CDR3 has 13 amino acids. The CDR3 here is CASSFDSSYGYTF. For the CDR3, the DNA is TGTGCCAGCAGTTTTGACAGTTCCTATGGCTACACCTTC.

V is TRBV7-3 and J is TRBJ1-1, with 9 nucleotides matching TRBD1. The CDR3 sequence is 14 residues long. Looked up from germline, CDR1 is SGHTA and CDR2 is FQGTGA. The V gene end was trimmed by 5 bases and the J gene end by 8 bases; junction bases not matched to a gene: 9. CDR3 region: CASSTTPGQGEAFF. CDR3 DNA sequence: TGTGCCAGCAGCACTACTCCGGGACAGGGAGAAGCTTTCTTT.

The chain combines TRBV5-1 with TRBJ1-1; 8 positions agree with TRBD1. This CDR3 region has 13 residues. Per the germline V gene, CDR1 is SGHRS and CDR2 is YFSETQ. The V gene end was trimmed by 4 bases and the J gene end by 10 bases; junction bases not matched to a gene: 9. CDR3 sequence (DNA): TGCGCCAGCAGCCCGCAGGACAGGGCTGGAGCTTTCTTT. This gives the protein CASSPQDRAGAFF.

V usage is TRBV21-1 and J usage is TRBJ1-1. TRBV21-1 is marked as a pseudogene. The CDR3 consists of 14 residues. CDR3 coding DNA: TGTGCCAGCAGCAAAGAAATTTCCGACACTGAAGCTTTCTTT. Amino acids: CASSKEISDTEAFF.

The CDR3, as DNA: TGTGCCAGCAGCCAGACTTACTATGGCTACACCTTC. It yields the protein CASSQTYYGYTF. This chain links TRBV14 with TRBJ1-2; the D is unclear. V was shortened by 3 bases and J by 3 bases, with 5 bases between the two germline ends. This CDR3 spans 12 amino acids. Germline lookup yields CDR1 SGHDN and CDR2 FVKESK.

The V and J genes are TRBV24-1 and TRBJ2-3, with TRBD2 identical over 8 bases. J gave up 5 bases and V 1 base, and 4 bases lay outside the gene matches. Germline values: CDR1 KGHDR, CDR2 SFDVKD. The CDR3 is 15 residues long. The CDR3 reads CATSDFSGTGDTQYF. DNA of the CDR3: TGTGCCACCAGTGATTTTAGCGGGACTGGAGATACGCAGTATTTT.

The chain carries TRBV6-2 or TRBV6-3 and TRBJ2-1, with D tentatively TRBD2 (7 bases). The V end was cut by 6 bases, the J end by 4 bases, with 16 bases between. CDR3 length: 15 amino acids. The V gene's germline CDR1 is MNHEY and CDR2 SVGEGT. The CDR3 sequence: CASSREEGGYNEQFF. The CDR3 DNA reads as TGTGCCAGCAGCCGCGAGGAGGGGGGGTACAATGAGCAGTTCTTC.

J is TRBJ2-1 and V is TRBV30, with D unclear. Germline V CDR1 and CDR2: GTSNPN, SVGIG (reference sequence). This CDR3 spans 17 amino acids. Trimming took off 0 bases at V and 6 bases at J, with 21 bases between the two ends. The CDR3 DNA reads TGTGCCTGGAGTGTATTTATAGTTTCGACTCGGCGCAATGAGCAGTTCTTC. Amino acids: CAWSVFIVSTRRNEQFF.

The count of this clone is one. The CDR3: CASRTGDSSYNSPLHF. CDR3 DNA sequence: TGTGCCAGCCGGACAGGAGATAGCTCCTATAATTCACCCCTCCACTTT. This rearrangement joins TRBV18 to TRBJ1-6; 7 positions match TRBD1. CDR1 KGHSH and CDR2 LQKENI come from the germline V gene. With 8 bases clipped from V and 0 bases from J, the junction kept 7 bases outside the gene matches. The length of the CDR3 is 16 residues. Complete variable domain (other parts from reference TRBV18 and TRBJ1-6): NAGVMQNPRHLVRRRGQEARLRCSPMKGHSHVYWYRQLPEEGLKFMVYLQKENIIDESGMPKERFSAEFPKEGPSILRIQQVVRGDSAAYFCASRTGDSSYNSPLHFGNGTRLTVT.

The CDR3 sequence is CASSQVIAVTNTGELFF. The CDR3 DNA reads as TGTGCCAGCAGCCAAGTCATAGCGGTTACGAACACCGGGGAGCTGTTTTTT. The chain couples TRBV27 to TRBJ2-2, with D perhaps TRBD2 (6 bases). CDR3 size: 17 residues. From germline, CDR1 is MNHEY and CDR2 SMNVEV (reference sequence). Trimming took 6 bases from V and 0 from J, leaving 17 bases between them.

V and J are TRBV28 and TRBJ1-2, with TRBD1 as a possible D gene (5 bases). V gave up 6 bases and J gave up 0 bases, with 14 bases separating them. The CDR3 is made up of 15 amino acids. CDR1 and CDR2 (germline): MDHEN, SYDVKM. This CDR3 reads CASSSPQGSNYGYTF. The CDR3 bases are TGTGCCAGCAGCTCCCCCCAGGGATCTAACTATGGCTACACCTTC.

This chain joins TRBV2 and TRBJ1-6; weak D call: TRBD1 (5 bases). Germline V gene lookup returns CDR1 SNHLY and CDR2 FYNNEI. The V end lost 6 bases, the J end lost 7 bases, and 10 bases lay between the germline ends. The CDR3 covers 13 residues. DNA for the CDR3: TGTGCCAGCAGCTCTGCAGGGAATTCACCCCTCCACTTT. Translation gives CASSSAGNSPLHF.